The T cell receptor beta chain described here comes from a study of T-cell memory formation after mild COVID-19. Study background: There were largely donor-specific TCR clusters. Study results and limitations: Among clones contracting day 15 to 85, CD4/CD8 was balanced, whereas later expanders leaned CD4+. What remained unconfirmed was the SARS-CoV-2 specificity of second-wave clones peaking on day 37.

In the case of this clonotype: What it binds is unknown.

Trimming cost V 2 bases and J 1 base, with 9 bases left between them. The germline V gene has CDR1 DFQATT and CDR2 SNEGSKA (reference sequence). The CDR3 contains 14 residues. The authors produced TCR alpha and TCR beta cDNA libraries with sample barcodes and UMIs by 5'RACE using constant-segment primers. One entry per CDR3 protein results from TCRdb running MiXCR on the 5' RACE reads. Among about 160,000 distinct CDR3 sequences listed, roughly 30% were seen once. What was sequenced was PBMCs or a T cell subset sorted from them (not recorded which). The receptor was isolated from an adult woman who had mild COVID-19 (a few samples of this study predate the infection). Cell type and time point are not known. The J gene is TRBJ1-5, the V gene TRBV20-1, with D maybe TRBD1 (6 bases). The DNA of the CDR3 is TGCAGTGCTAGACGCAGGGGAAGCAATCAGCCCCAGCATTTT. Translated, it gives CSARRRGSNQPQHF.